This T cell receptor (beta chain) derives from a study of shared clonotypes between healthy human individuals. Some clones are missing from TCRdb's copy, which holds only in-frame ones; the method was immunoSEQ multiplex PCR. The sample records some 1,400,000 clones, 95% to 97% being singletons. Only one count was recorded for this clone. In germline, CDR1 is SGHAT, CDR2 FQNNGV. This CDR3 is 15 amino acids long. V was shortened by 1 base and J by 4 bases, with 14 bases between the two germline ends. This TCR came from a young man in good health. The chain is built from TRBV11-2 and TRBJ2-7, with D unclear. Input material: naive CD4+ T cells sorted from blood. Sample subset: CD45RA+ positively selected. The CDR3 DNA sequence: TGTGCCAGCAGCTTAGTGGCCCACCCCGGATACGAGCAGTACTTC. Residues: CASSLVAHPGYEQYF.